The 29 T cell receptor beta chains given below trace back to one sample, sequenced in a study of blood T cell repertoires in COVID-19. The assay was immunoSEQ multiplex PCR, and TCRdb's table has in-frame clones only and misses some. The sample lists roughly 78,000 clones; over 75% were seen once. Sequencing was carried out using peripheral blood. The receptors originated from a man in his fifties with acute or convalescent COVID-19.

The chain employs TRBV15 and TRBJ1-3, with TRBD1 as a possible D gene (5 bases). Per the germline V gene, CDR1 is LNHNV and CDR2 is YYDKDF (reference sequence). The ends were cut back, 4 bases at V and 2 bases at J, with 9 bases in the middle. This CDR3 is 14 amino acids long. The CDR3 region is CATSISGTGNTIYF. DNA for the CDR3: TGTGCCACCAGCATCTCAGGGACTGGAAACACCATATATTTT.

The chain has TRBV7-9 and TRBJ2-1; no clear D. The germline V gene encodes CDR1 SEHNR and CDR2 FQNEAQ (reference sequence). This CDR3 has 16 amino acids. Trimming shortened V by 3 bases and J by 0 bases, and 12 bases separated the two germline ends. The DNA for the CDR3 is TGTGCCAGCAGCTTGTCGTTATGGAGCTCCTACAATGAGCAGTTCTTC. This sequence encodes CASSLSLWSSYNEQFF.

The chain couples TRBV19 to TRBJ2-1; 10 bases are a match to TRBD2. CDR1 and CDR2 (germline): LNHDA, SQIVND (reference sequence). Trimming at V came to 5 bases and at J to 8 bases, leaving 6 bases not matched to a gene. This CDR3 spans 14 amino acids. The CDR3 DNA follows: TGTGCCAGTAGTTTAGCGGGGGGTCGCTATGAGCAGTTCTTC. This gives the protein CASSLAGGRYEQFF.

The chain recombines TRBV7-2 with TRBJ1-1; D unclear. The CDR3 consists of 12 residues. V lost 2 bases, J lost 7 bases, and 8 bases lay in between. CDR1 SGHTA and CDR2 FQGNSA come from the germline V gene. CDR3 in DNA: TGTGCCAGCAGCTTATCCCAGGTTGAAGCTTTCTTT. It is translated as CASSLSQVEAFF. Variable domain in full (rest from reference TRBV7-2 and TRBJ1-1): GAGVSQSPSNKVTEKGKDVELRCDPISGHTALYWYRQSLGQGLEFLIYFQGNSAPDKSGLPSDRFSAERTGGSVSTLTIQRTQQEDSAVYLCASSLSQVEAFFGQGTRLTVV.

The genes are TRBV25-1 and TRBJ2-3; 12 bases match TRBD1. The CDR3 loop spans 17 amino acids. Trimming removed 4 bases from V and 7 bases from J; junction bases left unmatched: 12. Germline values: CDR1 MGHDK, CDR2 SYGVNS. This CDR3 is CASSGGTGGVHVNTQYF. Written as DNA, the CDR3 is TGTGCCAGCAGTGGAGGGACAGGGGGCGTCCACGTGAATACGCAGTATTTT.

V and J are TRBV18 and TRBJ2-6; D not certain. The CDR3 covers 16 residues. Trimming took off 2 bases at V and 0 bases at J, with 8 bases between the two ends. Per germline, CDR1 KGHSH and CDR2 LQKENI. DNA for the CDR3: TGTGCCAGCTCACCAGTCAGTTTCTCTGGGGCCAACGTCCTGACTTTC. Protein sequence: CASSPVSFSGANVLTF.

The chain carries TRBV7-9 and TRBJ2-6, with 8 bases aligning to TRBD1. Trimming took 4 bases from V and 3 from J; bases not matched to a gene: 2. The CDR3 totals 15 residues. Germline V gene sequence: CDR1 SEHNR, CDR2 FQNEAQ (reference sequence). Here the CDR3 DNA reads TGTGCCAGCAGCTCAGGGGGCGGTGGGGCCAACGTCCTGACTTTC. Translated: CASSSGGGGANVLTF.

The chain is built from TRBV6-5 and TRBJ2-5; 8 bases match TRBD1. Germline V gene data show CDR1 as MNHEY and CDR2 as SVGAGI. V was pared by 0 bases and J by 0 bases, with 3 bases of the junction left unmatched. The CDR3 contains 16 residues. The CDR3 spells CASSYSRGQDQETQYF. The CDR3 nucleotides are TGTGCCAGCAGTTACTCGAGGGGACAGGACCAAGAGACCCAGTACTTC.

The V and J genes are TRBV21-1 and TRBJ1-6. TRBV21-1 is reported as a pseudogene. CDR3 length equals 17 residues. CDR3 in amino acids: CASRGGETAINNSPLHF. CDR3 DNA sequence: TGTGCCAGCAGGGGCGGGGAGACAGCCATCAATAATTCACCCCTCCACTTT.

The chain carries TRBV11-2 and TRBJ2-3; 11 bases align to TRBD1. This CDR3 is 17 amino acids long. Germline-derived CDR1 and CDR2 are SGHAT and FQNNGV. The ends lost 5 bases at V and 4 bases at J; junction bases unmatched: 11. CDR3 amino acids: CASSLSGTGGSPDTQYF. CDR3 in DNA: TGTGCCAGCAGCCTTTCCGGGACAGGGGGGTCTCCAGATACGCAGTATTTT.

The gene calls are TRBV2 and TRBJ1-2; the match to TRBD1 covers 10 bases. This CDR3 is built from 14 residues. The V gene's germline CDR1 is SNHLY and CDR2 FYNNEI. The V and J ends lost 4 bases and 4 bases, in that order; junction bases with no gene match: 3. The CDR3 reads CASSGQGASYGYTF. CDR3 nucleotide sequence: TGTGCCAGCAGTGGACAGGGGGCGAGCTATGGCTACACCTTC.

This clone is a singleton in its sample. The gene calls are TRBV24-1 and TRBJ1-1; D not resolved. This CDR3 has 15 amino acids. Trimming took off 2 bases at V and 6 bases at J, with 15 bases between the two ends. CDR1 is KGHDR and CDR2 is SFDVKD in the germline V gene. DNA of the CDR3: TGTGCCACCAGTGATTCCGGAGTGGGAGGATCTGAAGCTTTCTTT. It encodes CATSDSGVGGSEAFF.

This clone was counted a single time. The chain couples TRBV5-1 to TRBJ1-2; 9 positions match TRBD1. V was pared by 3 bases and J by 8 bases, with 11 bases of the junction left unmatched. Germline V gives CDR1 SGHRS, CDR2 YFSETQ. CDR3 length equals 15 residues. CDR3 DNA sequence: TGCGCCAGCAGCTCTATGGACAGGGGCGTGCGAGGCTACACCTTC. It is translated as CASSSMDRGVRGYTF.

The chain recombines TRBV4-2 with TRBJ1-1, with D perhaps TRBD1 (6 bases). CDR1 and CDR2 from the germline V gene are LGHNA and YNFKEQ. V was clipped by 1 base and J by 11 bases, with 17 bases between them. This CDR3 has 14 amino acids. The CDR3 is CASSQGSGGGNAFF. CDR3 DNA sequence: TGTGCCAGCAGCCAAGGAAGTGGGGGGGGCAATGCTTTCTTT.

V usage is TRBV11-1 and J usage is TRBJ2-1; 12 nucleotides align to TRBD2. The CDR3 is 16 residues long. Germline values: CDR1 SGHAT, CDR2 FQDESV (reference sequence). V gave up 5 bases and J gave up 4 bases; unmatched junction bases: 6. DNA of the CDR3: TGTGCCAGCAGCCCCTCGGGGACTAGCGGGTACAATGAGCAGTTCTTC. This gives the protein CASSPSGTSGYNEQFF.

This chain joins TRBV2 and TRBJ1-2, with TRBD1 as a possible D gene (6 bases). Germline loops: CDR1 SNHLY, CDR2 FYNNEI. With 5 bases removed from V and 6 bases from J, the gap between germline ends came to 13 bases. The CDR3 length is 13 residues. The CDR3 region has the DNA TGTGCCAGCAGTTCACAGGGTATCAATGGCTACACCTTC. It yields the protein CASSSQGINGYTF.

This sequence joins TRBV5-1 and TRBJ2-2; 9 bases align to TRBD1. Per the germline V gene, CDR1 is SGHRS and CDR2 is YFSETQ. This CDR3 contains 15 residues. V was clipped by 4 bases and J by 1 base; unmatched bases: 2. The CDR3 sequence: CASSGGQGNTGELFF. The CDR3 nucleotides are TGCGCCAGCAGCGGGGGACAGGGGAACACCGGGGAGCTGTTTTTT. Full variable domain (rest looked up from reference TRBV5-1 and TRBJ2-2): KAGVTQTPRYLIKTRGQQVTLSCSPISGHRSVSWYQQTPGQGLQFLFEYFSETQRNKGNFPGRFSGRQFSNSRSEMNVSTLELGDSALYLCASSGGQGNTGELFFGEGSRLTVL.

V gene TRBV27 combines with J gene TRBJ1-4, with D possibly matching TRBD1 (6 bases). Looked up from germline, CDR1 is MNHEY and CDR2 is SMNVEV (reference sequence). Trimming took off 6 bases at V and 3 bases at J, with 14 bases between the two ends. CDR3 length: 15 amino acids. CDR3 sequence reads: CASRPGGFANEKLFF. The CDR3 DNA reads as TGTGCCAGCAGGCCGGGGGGCTTTGCTAATGAAAAACTGTTTTTT.

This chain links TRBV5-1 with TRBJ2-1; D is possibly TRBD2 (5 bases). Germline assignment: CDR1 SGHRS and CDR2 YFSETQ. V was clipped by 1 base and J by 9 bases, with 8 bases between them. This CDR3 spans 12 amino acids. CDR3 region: CASSLWAGEQFF. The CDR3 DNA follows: TGCGCCAGCAGCTTGTGGGCGGGTGAGCAGTTCTTC.

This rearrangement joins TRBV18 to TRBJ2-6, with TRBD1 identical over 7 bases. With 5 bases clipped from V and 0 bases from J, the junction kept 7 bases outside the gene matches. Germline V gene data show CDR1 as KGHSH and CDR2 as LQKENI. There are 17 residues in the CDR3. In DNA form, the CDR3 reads TGTGCCAGCTCAACGAGGACAGGAAGCTCTGGGGCCAACGTCCTGACTTTC. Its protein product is CASSTRTGSSGANVLTF. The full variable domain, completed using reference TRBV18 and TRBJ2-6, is NAGVMQNPRHLVRRRGQEARLRCSPMKGHSHVYWYRQLPEEGLKFMVYLQKENIIDESGMPKERFSAEFPKEGPSILRIQQVVRGDSAAYFCASSTRTGSSGANVLTFGAGSRLTVL.

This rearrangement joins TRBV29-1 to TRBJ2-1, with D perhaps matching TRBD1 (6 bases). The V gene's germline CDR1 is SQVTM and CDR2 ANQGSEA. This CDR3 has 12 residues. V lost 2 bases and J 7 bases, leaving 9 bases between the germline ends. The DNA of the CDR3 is TGCAGCGTTGAAAAGGGGGAGAATGAGCAGTTCTTC. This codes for CSVEKGENEQFF.

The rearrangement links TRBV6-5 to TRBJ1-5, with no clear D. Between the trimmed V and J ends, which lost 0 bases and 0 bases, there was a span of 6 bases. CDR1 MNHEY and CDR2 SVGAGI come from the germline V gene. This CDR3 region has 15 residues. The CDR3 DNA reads TGTGCCAGCAGTTACTCCCGTAATAGCAATCAGCCCCAGCATTTT. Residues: CASSYSRNSNQPQHF.

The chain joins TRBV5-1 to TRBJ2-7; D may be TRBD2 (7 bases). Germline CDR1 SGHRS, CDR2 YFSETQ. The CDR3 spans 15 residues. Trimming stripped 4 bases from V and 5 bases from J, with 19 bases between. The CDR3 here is CASSGGAGSFDEQYF. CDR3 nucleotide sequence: TGCGCCAGCAGCGGGGGGGCAGGGTCTTTCGACGAGCAGTACTTC.

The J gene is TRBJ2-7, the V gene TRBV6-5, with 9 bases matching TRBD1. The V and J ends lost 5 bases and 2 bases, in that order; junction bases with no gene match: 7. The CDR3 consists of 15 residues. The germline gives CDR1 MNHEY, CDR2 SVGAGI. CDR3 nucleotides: TGTGCCAGCAGTCCCGCGGGACAGGGCACCTACGAGCAGTACTTC. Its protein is CASSPAGQGTYEQYF.

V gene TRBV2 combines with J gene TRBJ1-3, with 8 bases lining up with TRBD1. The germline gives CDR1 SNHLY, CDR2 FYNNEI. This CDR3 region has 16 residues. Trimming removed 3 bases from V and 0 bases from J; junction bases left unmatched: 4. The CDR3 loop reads CASSEQGAASGNTIYF. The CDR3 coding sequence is TGTGCCAGCAGTGAGCAGGGGGCCGCCTCTGGAAACACCATATATTTT.

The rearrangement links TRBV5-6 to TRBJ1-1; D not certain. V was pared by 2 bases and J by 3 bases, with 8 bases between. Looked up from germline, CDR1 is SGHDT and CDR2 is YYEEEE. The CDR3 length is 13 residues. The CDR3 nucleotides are TGTGCCAGCAGCTTCGTAGCTTACACTGAAGCTTTCTTT. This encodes CASSFVAYTEAFF.

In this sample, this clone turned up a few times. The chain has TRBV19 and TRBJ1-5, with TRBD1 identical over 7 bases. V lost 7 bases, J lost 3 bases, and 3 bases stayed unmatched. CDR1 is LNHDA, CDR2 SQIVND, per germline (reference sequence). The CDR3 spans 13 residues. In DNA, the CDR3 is TGTGCCAGTAACGGACAGGTCAATCAGCCCCAGCATTTT. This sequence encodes CASNGQVNQPQHF.

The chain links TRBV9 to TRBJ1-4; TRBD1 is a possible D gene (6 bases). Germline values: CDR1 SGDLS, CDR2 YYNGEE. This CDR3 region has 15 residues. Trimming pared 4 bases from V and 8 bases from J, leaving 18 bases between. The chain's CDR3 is CASSQRGGVDEKLFF. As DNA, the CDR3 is TGTGCCAGCAGCCAGCGAGGGGGGGTGGACGAAAAACTGTTTTTT.

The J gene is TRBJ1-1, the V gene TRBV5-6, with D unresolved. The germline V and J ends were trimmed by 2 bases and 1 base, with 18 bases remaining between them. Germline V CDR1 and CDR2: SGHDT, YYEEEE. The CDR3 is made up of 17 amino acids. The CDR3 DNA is TGTGCCAGCAGCTTCTTATCCTTACGACGGGAGAACACTGAAGCTTTCTTT. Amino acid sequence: CASSFLSLRRENTEAFF.